This TCR beta chain emerged from a study of cytomegalovirus exposure and HLA in healthy donors. Regarding donors, all were healthy bone marrow donors. This clone was seen only a few times. The target antigen is unknown. PCR was performed using 60 Vbeta and 13 Jbeta primers. Only in-frame clones appear in the TCRdb table, and some are missing; sequencing was by immunoSEQ multiplex PCR. Of 150,000 or so clones in the sample, about 74% were seen once. Germline V gene sequence: CDR1 MNHEY, CDR2 SVGAGI. The ends lost 6 bases at V and 5 bases at J; junction bases unmatched: 8. The CDR3 extends over 15 amino acids. Study findings and constraints: TRBV6-2, TRBV6-3 and other indistinguishable V segments were excluded.

Sequencing was done on a sample of PBMCs. The chain couples TRBV6-5 to TRBJ1-1; TRBD1 matches 11 bases. The receptor was derived from a man aged 18-30 years in good health and CMV-seropositive. The CDR3 DNA reads as TGTGCCAGCAGGCCCGGGACAGGGGGATCAACTGAAGCTTTCTTT. Its translation is CASRPGTGGSTEAFF.